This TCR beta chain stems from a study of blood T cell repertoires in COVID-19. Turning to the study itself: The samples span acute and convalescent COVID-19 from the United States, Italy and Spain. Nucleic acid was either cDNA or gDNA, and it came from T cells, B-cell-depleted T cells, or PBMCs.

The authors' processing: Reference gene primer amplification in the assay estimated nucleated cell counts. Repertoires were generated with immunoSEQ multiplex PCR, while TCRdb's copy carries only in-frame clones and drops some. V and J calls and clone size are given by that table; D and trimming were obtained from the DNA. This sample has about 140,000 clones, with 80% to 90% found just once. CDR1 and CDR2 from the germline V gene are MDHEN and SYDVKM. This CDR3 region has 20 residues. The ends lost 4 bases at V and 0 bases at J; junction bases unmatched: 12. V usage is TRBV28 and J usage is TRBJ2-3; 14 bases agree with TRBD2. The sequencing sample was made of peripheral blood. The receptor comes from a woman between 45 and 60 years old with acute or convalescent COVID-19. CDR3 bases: TGTGCCAGCAGTTCGGCGACTAGCGGGGGGGCAGGAGGTAGCACAGATACGCAGTATTTT. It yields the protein CASSSATSGGAGGSTDTQYF.